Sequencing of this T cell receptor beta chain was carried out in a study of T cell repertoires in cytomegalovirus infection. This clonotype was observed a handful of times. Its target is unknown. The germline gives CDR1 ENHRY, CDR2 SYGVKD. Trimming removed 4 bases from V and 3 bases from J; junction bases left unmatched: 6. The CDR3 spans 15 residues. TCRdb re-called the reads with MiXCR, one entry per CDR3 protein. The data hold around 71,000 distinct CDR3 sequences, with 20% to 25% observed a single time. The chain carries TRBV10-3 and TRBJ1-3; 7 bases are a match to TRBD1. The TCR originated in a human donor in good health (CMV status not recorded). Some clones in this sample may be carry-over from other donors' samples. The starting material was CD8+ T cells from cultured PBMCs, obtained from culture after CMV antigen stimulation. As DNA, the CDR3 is TGTGCCATCAGTGGTCCAGGGGGTGGTGGAAACACCATATATTTT. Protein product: CAISGPGGGGNTIYF.